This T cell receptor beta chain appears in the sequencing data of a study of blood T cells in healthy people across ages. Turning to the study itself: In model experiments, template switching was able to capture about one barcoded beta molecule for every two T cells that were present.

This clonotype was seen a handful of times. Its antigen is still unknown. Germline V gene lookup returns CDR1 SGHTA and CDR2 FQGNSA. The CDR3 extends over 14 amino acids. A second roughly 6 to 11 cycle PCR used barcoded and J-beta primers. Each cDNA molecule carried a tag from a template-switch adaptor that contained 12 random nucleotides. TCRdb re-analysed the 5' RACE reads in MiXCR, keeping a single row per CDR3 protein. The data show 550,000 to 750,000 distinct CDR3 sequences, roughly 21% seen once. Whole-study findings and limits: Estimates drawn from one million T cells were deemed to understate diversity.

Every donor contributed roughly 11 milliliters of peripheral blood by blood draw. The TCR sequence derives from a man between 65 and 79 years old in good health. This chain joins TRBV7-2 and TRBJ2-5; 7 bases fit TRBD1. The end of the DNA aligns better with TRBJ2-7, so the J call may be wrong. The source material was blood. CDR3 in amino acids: CASRSRGQDYEQYF. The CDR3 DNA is TGTGCCAGCAGGTCGAGAGGACAGGACTACGAGCAGTACTTC.